The 32 T cell receptor beta chains below all came from one sample that was sequenced in a study of shared clonotypes between healthy human individuals. This table comes from immunoSEQ multiplex PCR, and its TCRdb copy is limited to in-frame clones, with some not included. The table records nearly 2 million clones, less than 95% of them present only once. In the naive CD8 group, cells lacked CD45RO and were positively selected for CCR7, so terminally differentiated effector memory CD45RA+ cells were left out. Sequenced material: naive CD8+ T cells sorted from blood. These receptors originate from a man younger than 30 in good health.

This clone was found once. The rearrangement uses TRBV19 and TRBJ2-7, with a weak D call TRBD1 (5 bases). Germline CDR1 LNHDA, CDR2 SQIVND (reference sequence). Trimming shortened V by 5 bases and J by 8 bases, and 10 bases separated the two germline ends. The CDR3 has 11 residues. CDR3 DNA sequence: TGTGCCAGTAGTTACCAGGGCAAGCAGTACTTC. Translation gives CASSYQGKQYF. The full variable domain, completed using reference TRBV19 and TRBJ2-7, is DGGITQSPKYLFRKEGQNVTLSCEQNLNHDAMYWYRQDPGQGLRLIYYSQIVNDFQKGDIAEGYSVSREKKESFPLTVTSAQKNPTAFYLCASSYQGKQYFGPGTRLTVT.

The J gene is TRBJ1-2, the V gene TRBV28, with TRBD1 identical over 7 bases. The V segment lost 6 bases and the J segment 5 bases; nucleotides outside the gene matches: 9. The germline CDR1 and CDR2 sequences are MDHEN and SYDVKM. This CDR3 is built from 14 residues. The CDR3 sequence: CASRRTGEGYGYTF. The CDR3 DNA sequence: TGTGCCAGCAGAAGAACAGGGGAAGGATATGGCTACACCTTC.

This clone was recorded once. J is TRBJ2-1 and V is TRBV5-6; 11 nucleotides match TRBD2. The CDR3 loop spans 15 amino acids. V lost 4 bases and J lost 5; bases outside the gene matches: 5. Germline values: CDR1 SGHDT, CDR2 YYEEEE. The CDR3 here is CASSPTSGSHNEQFF. CDR3 coding DNA: TGTGCCAGCAGCCCCACTAGCGGGAGCCACAATGAGCAGTTCTTC.

V usage is TRBV10-2 and J usage is TRBJ2-3, with D possibly TRBD2 on 6 matching bases. The CDR3 covers 13 residues. The V end lost 6 bases, the J end lost 3 bases, and 10 bases lay between the germline ends. Germline V lookup: CDR1 WSHSY, CDR2 SAAADI. The CDR3 loop is CASRNAGTDTQYF. The CDR3 region has the DNA TGCGCCAGCAGAAACGCGGGGACAGATACGCAGTATTTT.

The rearrangement uses TRBV6-5 and TRBJ2-7; 9 bases line up with TRBD1. V dropped 6 bases and J dropped 6; count of bases not matched to a gene: 9. CDR1 and CDR2 (germline): MNHEY, SVGAGI. The CDR3 contains 14 residues. In DNA form, the CDR3 reads TGTGCCAGCAGCCCCGGGACAGGGTATGGCGAGCAGTACTTC. Translating it yields CASSPGTGYGEQYF.

The chain links TRBV5-1 to TRBJ2-5; D possibly matches TRBD1 or TRBD2 (5 bases each). This CDR3 contains 16 residues. Trimming removed 4 bases from V and 2 bases from J, with 18 bases in between. CDR1 SGHRS and CDR2 YFSETQ come from the germline V gene. Here the CDR3 reads CASSPISPGPQETQYF. DNA for the CDR3: TGCGCCAGCAGCCCCATTTCACCGGGGCCTCAAGAGACCCAGTACTTC.

This chain links TRBV28 with TRBJ2-2; no clear D. The CDR3 length is 14 residues. V was pared by 3 bases and J by 4 bases, with 9 bases between. Per the germline V gene, CDR1 is MDHEN and CDR2 is SYDVKM. CDR3 in DNA: TGTGCCAGCAGTTTTCGAGTTTCCACCGGGGAGCTGTTTTTT. Its protein is CASSFRVSTGELFF.

This chain links TRBV5-5 with TRBJ1-2, with D possibly being TRBD1 (6 bases). Germline V gene data show CDR1 as SGHKS and CDR2 as YYEKEE (reference sequence). Between the trimmed V and J ends, which lost 2 bases and 4 bases, there was a span of 9 bases. The length of the CDR3 is 13 residues. The CDR3 sequence is CASSLRDTYGYTF. CDR3 in DNA: TGTGCCAGCAGCTTAAGGGACACCTATGGCTACACCTTC.

This clone occurred once. V and J are TRBV7-9 and TRBJ1-2, with 7 bases matching TRBD1. The CDR3 extends over 17 amino acids. Germline V CDR1 and CDR2: SEHNR, FQNEAQ (reference sequence). V trimming: 0 bases; J trimming: 4 bases; junction bases outside the gene matches: 11. CDR3 bases: TGTGCCAGCAGCTTAGCGCCCACTTCGACAGGGCCCTATGGCTACACCTTC. Protein sequence: CASSLAPTSTGPYGYTF.

This chain joins TRBV27 and TRBJ2-7; D gene uncertain. There are 15 residues in the CDR3. The V gene's germline CDR1 is MNHEY and CDR2 SMNVEV (reference sequence). The V end lost 5 bases, the J end lost 5 bases, and 19 bases lay between the germline ends. The CDR3 region is CASSVSVDPTHEQYF. The CDR3 DNA is TGTGCCAGCAGTGTAAGCGTGGATCCCACCCACGAGCAGTACTTC.

V and J are TRBV7-9 and TRBJ1-2, with TRBD1 as a possible D gene (6 bases). In germline, CDR1 is SEHNR, CDR2 FQNEAQ (reference sequence). Trimming removed 5 bases at V and 2 bases at J, with 9 bases between. The CDR3 is 13 residues long. CDR3 loop: CASSGQFNYGYTF. As DNA, the CDR3 is TGTGCCAGCAGCGGACAGTTCAACTATGGCTACACCTTC.

The chain combines TRBV19 with TRBJ2-7; D gene unclear. CDR3 length: 13 amino acids. V lost 2 bases and J lost 3, with 8 bases in between. CDR1 LNHDA and CDR2 SQIVND come from the germline V gene (reference sequence). DNA of the CDR3: TGTGCCAGTAGTATATTCCTGAACTACGAGCAGTACTTC. It specifies CASSIFLNYEQYF.

The gene calls are TRBV7-2 and TRBJ2-1, with TRBD1 matching 9 bases. Germline CDR1 is SGHTA and CDR2 is FQGNSA. V lost 3 bases, J lost 8 bases, and 8 bases stayed unmatched. The CDR3 extends over 15 amino acids. The CDR3 loop reads CASSLGTGFTDEQFF. The CDR3 bases are TGTGCCAGCAGCTTGGGGACAGGGTTCACGGATGAGCAGTTCTTC.

The chain recombines TRBV19 with TRBJ1-1; D is unclear. CDR3 length: 15 amino acids. Germline lookup yields CDR1 LNHDA and CDR2 SQIVND (reference sequence). The V and J ends lost 1 base and 0 bases respectively, with 9 bases between them. CDR3 nucleotide sequence: TGTGCCAGTAGTATAGCGCCAGCGATGAACACTGAAGCTTTCTTT. It translates to CASSIAPAMNTEAFF.

The chain couples TRBV5-5 to TRBJ2-7, with TRBD1 identical over 8 bases. The CDR3 loop spans 15 amino acids. Unmatched junction bases numbered 10, after V lost 3 bases and J lost 5 bases. Germline V lookup: CDR1 SGHKS, CDR2 YYEKEE (reference sequence). The CDR3 coding sequence is TGTGCCAGCAGCTCCTCCGACAGGGGAGGTAACGAGCAGTACTTC. It yields the protein CASSSSDRGGNEQYF.

The rearrangement uses TRBV2 and TRBJ2-5, with D perhaps TRBD2 (6 bases). CDR3 length equals 15 residues. V was shortened by 3 bases and J by 5 bases, with 16 bases between the two germline ends. Germline CDR1 and CDR2: SNHLY and FYNNEI. The CDR3 nucleotides read TGTGCCAGCAGTGAGTCATCGGGGGACCGGGAGACCCAGTACTTC. Protein: CASSESSGDRETQYF.

The rearrangement joins TRBV6-1 to TRBJ2-5; TRBD2 matches 7 bases. V trimming: 1 base; J trimming: 7 bases; junction bases outside the gene matches: 12. The CDR3 spans 16 residues. Germline CDR1 MNHNS, CDR2 SASEGT. The CDR3 sequence: CASSEGVGRVAGTQYF. The CDR3, as DNA: TGTGCCAGCAGTGAAGGAGTAGGGAGGGTGGCTGGGACCCAGTACTTC.

Comment on this clone: The sample holds other DNA sequences that translate to the same CDR3. The chain links TRBV4-3 to TRBJ2-7; 8 bases agree with TRBD1. V lost 0 bases to trimming and J lost 4 bases; unmatched junction nucleotides: 5. Germline CDR1 and CDR2: LGHNA and YSLEER. The CDR3 sequence is 15 residues long. The CDR3 DNA reads TGCGCCAGCAGCCAAGATCCAGGGGGCAGTTACGAGCAGTACTTC. Protein sequence: CASSQDPGGSYEQYF.

To note about this clone: Distinct nucleotide sequences in the sample also encode this CDR3. Here the CDR3 DNA reads TGTGCCAGCAGCTTGGGGACTACCTACGAGCAGTACTTC. It yields the protein CASSLGTTYEQYF. The chain is built from TRBV5-4 and TRBJ2-7, with D possibly TRBD2 on 6 matching bases. This CDR3 has 13 amino acids. The germline gives CDR1 SGHNT, CDR2 YYREEE (reference sequence). The V end was cut by 0 bases, the J end by 2 bases, with 6 bases between.

DNA of the CDR3: TGCGCCAGCAGCCAGTTACAGGGGCAGAACTATGGCTACACCTTC. Amino acid sequence: CASSQLQGQNYGYTF. The V gene is TRBV4-1, the J gene TRBJ1-2, with 7 bases identical to TRBD1. Germline CDR1 and CDR2: MGHRA and YSYEKL. The junction had 6 bases not matched to a gene; V was cut back by 3 bases and J by 2 bases. CDR3 length equals 15 residues.

V gene TRBV9 combines with J gene TRBJ1-4, with a weak D call TRBD1 (6 bases). V was cut by 3 bases and J by 5 bases, with 14 bases left in between. Looked up from germline, CDR1 is SGDLS and CDR2 is YYNGEE. This CDR3 has 15 amino acids. CDR3 residues: CASSDGGRNNEKLFF. CDR3 DNA sequence: TGTGCCAGCAGCGACGGGGGGCGAAACAATGAAAAACTGTTTTTT.

Worth noting for this clone: The same CDR3 arises from other DNA sequences in this sample as well. The chain joins TRBV5-4 to TRBJ2-5; tentatively, D is TRBD2 (6 bases). This CDR3 spans 14 amino acids. The ends were cut back, 4 bases at V and 0 bases at J, with 10 bases in the middle. The V gene's germline CDR1 is SGHNT and CDR2 YYREEE (reference sequence). In DNA, the CDR3 is TGTGCCAGCAGCGACGGGGGAAACCAAGAGACCCAGTACTTC. Protein: CASSDGGNQETQYF.

This chain uses TRBV27 with TRBJ1-1; a possible D gene is TRBD1 (6 bases). CDR1 and CDR2 from the germline V gene are MNHEY and SMNVEV (reference sequence). This CDR3 is built from 13 residues. V lost 7 bases and J lost 4, with 13 bases in between. CDR3: CASTELGGTEAFF. DNA of the CDR3: TGTGCCAGCACTGAGCTAGGGGGCACTGAAGCTTTCTTT.

The rearrangement links TRBV30 to TRBJ2-3, with 11 bases identical to TRBD2. This CDR3 has 14 amino acids. Germline-derived CDR1 and CDR2 are GTSNPN and SVGIG (reference sequence). V shed 2 bases and J 4 bases; nucleotides not matched to a gene: 2. The CDR3 loop reads CAWSTSGSADTQYF. The CDR3 DNA sequence: TGTGCCTGGAGTACTAGCGGGAGTGCAGATACGCAGTATTTT. Complete variable domain (other parts from reference TRBV30 and TRBJ2-3): SQTIHQWPATLVQPVGSPLSLECTVEGTSNPNLYWYRQAAGRGLQLLFYSVGIGQISSEVPQNLSASRPQDRQFILSSKKLLLSDSGFYLCAWSTSGSADTQYFGPGTRLTVL.

The chain carries TRBV7-9 and TRBJ1-1; D is perhaps TRBD1 (5 bases). Trimming took off 1 base at V and 4 bases at J, with 13 bases between the two ends. The V gene's germline CDR1 is SEHNR and CDR2 FQNEAQ (reference sequence). There are 15 residues in the CDR3. Here the CDR3 reads CASSLVAGRRTEAFF. CDR3 in DNA: TGTGCCAGCAGCTTAGTCGCGGGACGGCGCACTGAAGCTTTCTTT. The variable domain in full, with the rest retrieved from reference TRBV7-9 and TRBJ1-1, is DTGVSQNPRHKITKRGQNVTFRCDPISEHNRLYWYRQTLGQGPEFLTYFQNEAQLEKSRLLSDRFSAERPKGSFSTLEIQRTEQGDSAMYLCASSLVAGRRTEAFFGQGTRLTVV.

J is TRBJ1-5 and V is TRBV10-2; weak D call: TRBD1 (5 bases). The CDR3 is made up of 14 amino acids. Germline CDR1 WSHSY, CDR2 SAAADI. V was cut by 4 bases and J by 5 bases, with 12 bases left in between. CDR3 in amino acids: CASSVGAGDQPQHF. CDR3 sequence (DNA): TGCGCCAGCAGTGTAGGGGCCGGGGATCAGCCCCAGCATTTT.

This rearrangement joins TRBV6-5 to TRBJ1-1; the D is unclear. The germline gives CDR1 MNHEY, CDR2 SVGAGI. The V and J ends lost 0 bases and 3 bases respectively, with 8 bases between them. The CDR3 has 14 amino acids. The CDR3 nucleotides read TGTGCCAGCAGTTACTCGAAGCGCGACACTGAAGCTTTCTTT. As protein: CASSYSKRDTEAFF.

This clone was seen only once. V usage is TRBV9 and J usage is TRBJ2-6, with TRBD2 identical over 8 bases. The CDR3 is 17 residues long. The V gene end was trimmed by 1 base and the J gene end by 4 bases; junction bases not matched to a gene: 7. Germline lookup yields CDR1 SGDLS and CDR2 YYNGEE. The CDR3 bases are TGTGCCAGCAGCGTAAGTAGCGGGGTGTCCGGGGCCAACGTCCTGACTTTC. Translating it yields CASSVSSGVSGANVLTF.

CDR3 bases: TGCGCCAGCAGCCAAGATACTGGACATCCCCTCCACTTT. Its protein is CASSQDTGHPLHF. The rearrangement uses TRBV4-1 and TRBJ1-6, with D perhaps TRBD1 (5 bases). Trimming removed 0 bases from V and 13 bases from J, with 10 bases in between. CDR1 MGHRA and CDR2 YSYEKL come from the germline V gene. The CDR3 has 13 amino acids.

In the case of this clone: In the same sample, other DNA sequences code for this CDR3. The V call is TRBV19, the J call TRBJ1-5, with TRBD1 as a possible D gene (5 bases). Germline V gene data show CDR1 as LNHDA and CDR2 as SQIVND (reference sequence). V lost 0 bases and J 2 bases, leaving 8 bases between the germline ends. The CDR3 length is 15 residues. In DNA, the CDR3 is TGTGCCAGTAGTATAGACAGGGAAGGCAATCAGCCCCAGCATTTT. Its translation is CASSIDREGNQPQHF.

The genes are TRBV27 and TRBJ2-3; D perhaps matches TRBD2 (6 bases). This CDR3 region has 16 residues. V lost 1 base, J lost 0 bases, and 11 bases lay in between. CDR1 is MNHEY, CDR2 SMNVEV, per germline (reference sequence). In nucleotides, the CDR3 is TGTGCCAGCAGTTTATTCGGGGGTAGGAGCACAGATACGCAGTATTTT. It yields the protein CASSLFGGRSTDTQYF.

The rearrangement joins TRBV13 to TRBJ2-7, with 11 bases fitting TRBD2. Per germline, CDR1 PRHDT and CDR2 FYEKMQ (reference sequence). The V gene end was trimmed by 4 bases and the J gene end by 0 bases; junction bases not matched to a gene: 8. CDR3 length equals 17 residues. The chain's CDR3 is CASSYGRLAGSSYEQYF. The CDR3 region has the DNA TGTGCCAGCAGCTACGGAAGACTAGCGGGGAGCTCCTACGAGCAGTACTTC.